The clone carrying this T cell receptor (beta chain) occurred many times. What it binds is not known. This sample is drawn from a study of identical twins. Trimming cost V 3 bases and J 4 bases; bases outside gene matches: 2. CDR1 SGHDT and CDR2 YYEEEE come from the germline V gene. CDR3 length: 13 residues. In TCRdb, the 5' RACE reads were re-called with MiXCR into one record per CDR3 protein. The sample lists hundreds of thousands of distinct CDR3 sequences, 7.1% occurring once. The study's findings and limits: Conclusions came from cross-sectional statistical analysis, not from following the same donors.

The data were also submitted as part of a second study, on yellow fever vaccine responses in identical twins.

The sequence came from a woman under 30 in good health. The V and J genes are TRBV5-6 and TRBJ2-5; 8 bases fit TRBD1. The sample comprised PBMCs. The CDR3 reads CASSSDRGETQYF. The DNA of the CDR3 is TGTGCCAGCAGCTCCGACAGGGGAGAGACCCAGTACTTC. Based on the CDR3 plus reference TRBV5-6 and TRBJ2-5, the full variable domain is DAGVTQSPTHLIKTRGQQVTLRCSPKSGHDTVSWYQQALGQGPQFIFQYYEEEERQRGNFPDRFSGHQFPNYSSELNVNALLLGDSALYLCASSSDRGETQYFGPGTRLLVL.